These 29 T cell receptor beta chains came from one sample sequenced in a study of blood T cells in healthy people across ages. Combining a sample-barcoded 5' primer with a J-beta primer mix, a second PCR ran for about 7 to 12 cycles. TCRdb fed the 5' RACE reads into MiXCR, producing one record per CDR3 protein. The data hold approximately 690,000 distinct CDR3 sequences, with about 53% observed a single time. Sequenced material: blood. Every receptor here comes from a man between 60 and 75 years old in good health.

J is TRBJ2-4 and V is TRBV28; D remains unclear. Trimming stripped 5 bases from V and 4 bases from J, with 9 bases between. Germline V gives CDR1 MDHEN, CDR2 SYDVKM. The CDR3 runs to 13 residues. The CDR3 nucleotides are TGTGCCAGCAGTCCTCGCAAGAAAAACATTCAGTACTTC. It translates to CASSPRKKNIQYF.

The table lists this clonotype with a few counts. With a much larger clone just one base away, this may be a read error. The chain carries TRBV12-3 or TRBV12-4 and TRBJ2-5; D not resolved. Trimming stripped 7 bases from V and 7 bases from J, with 16 bases between. The CDR3 contains 13 residues. CDR3 protein: CASTRLGPGTQYF. In nucleotides, the CDR3 is TGTGCCAGCACCAGGTTGGGTCCGGGGACCCAGTACTTC.

V usage is TRBV3-1 and J usage is TRBJ2-2; the match to TRBD2 covers 11 bases. The CDR3 has 19 amino acids. Germline trimming cut 0 bases from V and 0 bases from J; bases unmatched to any gene: 6. The germline CDR1 and CDR2 sequences are LGHDT and YNNKEL (reference sequence). CDR3 protein: CASSQETSGAGANTGELFF. As DNA, the CDR3 is TGTGCCAGCAGCCAAGAGACTAGCGGGGCCGGGGCGAACACCGGGGAGCTGTTTTTT.

This sequence joins TRBV2 and TRBJ2-7, with 13 positions matching TRBD2. J lost 0 bases, V lost 3 bases, and 5 bases had no gene match. The germline gives CDR1 SNHLY, CDR2 FYNNEI. The CDR3 contains 17 residues. CDR3 DNA sequence: TGTGCCAGCAGTGACGGGACTAGCGGGGTTAGCTCCTACGAGCAGTACTTC. Amino acid sequence: CASSDGTSGVSSYEQYF.

The CDR3 here is CASSFLRGSSYEQYF. CDR3 DNA: TGCGCCAGCAGCTTCTTGCGGGGCTCCTCCTACGAGCAGTACTTC. The chain joins TRBV5-1 to TRBJ2-7; weak D call: TRBD2 (6 bases). Trimming cost V 2 bases and J 0 bases, with 12 bases left between them. Germline V lookup: CDR1 SGHRS, CDR2 YFSETQ. There are 15 residues in the CDR3. The complete variable domain, with remaining parts taken from reference TRBV5-1 and TRBJ2-7, reads KAGVTQTPRYLIKTRGQQVTLSCSPISGHRSVSWYQQTPGQGLQFLFEYFSETQRNKGNFPGRFSGRQFSNSRSEMNVSTLELGDSALYLCASSFLRGSSYEQYFGPGTRLTVT.

The chain combines TRBV4-1 with TRBJ2-7, with 7 bases matching TRBD2. With V trimmed by 0 bases and J by 4 bases, 12 bases remained unmatched. CDR3 length equals 17 residues. The V gene's germline CDR1 is MGHRA and CDR2 YSYEKL. CDR3 residues: CASSQDWGGGKMYEQYF. CDR3 in DNA: TGCGCCAGCAGCCAAGATTGGGGCGGGGGAAAGATGTACGAGCAGTACTTC.

This rearrangement joins TRBV19 to TRBJ1-5, with D unresolved. V was cut by 3 bases and J by 3 bases, with 6 bases left in between. The germline CDR1 and CDR2 sequences are LNHDA and SQIVND (reference sequence). The CDR3 sequence is 13 residues long. The CDR3 here is CASSISVNQPQHF. DNA for the CDR3: TGTGCCAGTAGTATTTCGGTCAATCAGCCCCAGCATTTT.

The gene calls are TRBV12-3 or TRBV12-4 and TRBJ1-4; tentative D call: TRBD1 (5 bases). The CDR3 extends over 15 amino acids. V lost 2 bases, J lost 3 bases, and 10 bases lay in between. The CDR3 nucleotides are TGTGCCAGCAGTTTATTGGCAGGGTCTAATGAAAAACTGTTTTTT. It codes for CASSLLAGSNEKLFF.

This chain connects TRBV11-2 to TRBJ1-2; 8 nucleotides line up with TRBD1. V was clipped by 5 bases and J by 4 bases; unmatched bases: 9. This CDR3 has 15 amino acids. Looked up from germline, CDR1 is SGHAT and CDR2 is FQNNGV. CDR3 region: CASSPIDTGGYGYTF. The CDR3 DNA reads TGTGCCAGCAGCCCCATAGACACAGGGGGCTATGGCTACACCTTC.

The V gene is TRBV20-1, the J gene TRBJ1-2; D is uncertain. From germline, CDR1 is DFQATT and CDR2 SNEGSKA (reference sequence). V was cut by 0 bases and J by 4 bases, with 9 bases left in between. The CDR3 loop spans 13 amino acids. The chain's CDR3 is CSAREDGPYGYTF. Written as DNA, the CDR3 is TGCAGTGCTAGAGAGGACGGCCCCTATGGCTACACCTTC.

The gene calls are TRBV10-1 and TRBJ1-2; perhaps TRBD1 as D (5 bases). The germline V and J ends were trimmed by 3 bases and 10 bases, with 21 bases remaining between them. The CDR3 runs 15 residues. CDR1 is WNHNN, CDR2 SYGVQD, per germline (reference sequence). CDR3 sequence (DNA): TGCGCCAGCAGTGAAGCCAGGGACCCCCCACTGCCCTACACCTTC. This gives the protein CASSEARDPPLPYTF.

The chain recombines TRBV29-1 with TRBJ2-1; D is possibly TRBD2 (6 bases). This CDR3 is 17 amino acids long. In germline, CDR1 is SQVTM, CDR2 ANQGSEA. V gave up 0 bases and J gave up 0 bases, with 15 bases separating them. For the CDR3, the DNA is TGCAGCGTTGAAGATAATGGGCGGGGATCCTCCTACAATGAGCAGTTCTTC. Its protein product is CSVEDNGRGSSYNEQFF.

J is TRBJ2-7 and V is TRBV12-3 or TRBV12-4; 8 nucleotides line up with TRBD1. V trimming: 2 bases; J trimming: 4 bases; junction bases outside the gene matches: 4. The CDR3 length is 14 residues. The CDR3 sequence: CASSLSGGLYEQYF. In nucleotides, the CDR3 is TGTGCCAGCAGTTTATCAGGGGGCCTGTACGAGCAGTACTTC.

The chain uses TRBV6-5 and TRBJ2-4; possibly TRBD1 for D (6 bases). The J call may be wrong; the DNA end is better matched by TRBJ2-7. Germline CDR1 is MNHEY and CDR2 is SVGAGI. The CDR3 totals 14 residues. CDR3 coding DNA: TGTGCCAGCAGCTACGTACAGGGTCCCTACGAGCAGTACTTC. Translating it yields CASSYVQGPYEQYF.

In this sample, this clonotype turned up a few times. V gene TRBV27 combines with J gene TRBJ1-2; TRBD1 agrees at 9 bases. With 1 base clipped from V and 7 bases from J, the junction kept 4 bases outside the gene matches. The V gene's germline CDR1 is MNHEY and CDR2 SMNVEV (reference sequence). The CDR3 extends over 14 amino acids. In DNA, the CDR3 is TGTGCCAGCAGTTTATACGACAGGGGGGTTGGCTACACCTTC. It translates to CASSLYDRGVGYTF.

The chain is built from TRBV24-1 and TRBJ2-3; no clear D. Between the trimmed V and J ends, which lost 6 bases and 2 bases, there was a span of 11 bases. The germline gives CDR1 KGHDR, CDR2 SFDVKD. This CDR3 spans 14 amino acids. CDR3 protein: CATSQSATTDTQYF. CDR3 nucleotides: TGTGCCACCAGTCAATCAGCAACCACAGATACGCAGTATTTT.

The CDR3 nucleotides read TGTGCCAGCAGCTTAGATGAAAGGGGCTACGAGCAGTACTTC. This translates into CASSLDERGYEQYF. The V gene is TRBV11-2, the J gene TRBJ2-7; possible D gene TRBD1, 5 bases. Per the germline V gene, CDR1 is SGHAT and CDR2 is FQNNGV. The V end lost 0 bases, the J end lost 3 bases, and 9 bases lay between the germline ends. The CDR3 is made up of 14 amino acids.

The rearrangement links TRBV5-1 to TRBJ2-7; D is undetermined. Per the germline V gene, CDR1 is SGHRS and CDR2 is YFSETQ. The CDR3 has 14 amino acids. Trimming shortened V by 6 bases and J by 2 bases, and 15 bases separated the two germline ends. The CDR3 here is CASKDAPKAYEQYF. Written as DNA, the CDR3 is TGCGCCAGCAAGGATGCCCCCAAGGCCTACGAGCAGTACTTC.

This chain uses TRBV4-1 with TRBJ2-7, with 7 bases aligning to TRBD2. V was clipped by 4 bases and J by 10 bases; unmatched bases: 16. The length of the CDR3 is 15 residues. The germline gives CDR1 MGHRA, CDR2 YSYEKL. CDR3 bases: TGCGCCAGCAGCCTCGCGGGGGACCCTAAAGGGGCCCAGTACTTC. Translated, it gives CASSLAGDPKGAQYF.

In its sample, this clonotype was seen a few times. V is TRBV20-1 and J is TRBJ2-1; D unclear. Germline lookup yields CDR1 DFQATT and CDR2 SNEGSKA (reference sequence). The CDR3 has 11 residues. V lost 5 bases and J lost 14, with 16 bases in between. Here the CDR3 reads CSAAVRLVEFF. CDR3 bases: TGCAGTGCTGCGGTACGACTTGTGGAGTTCTTC.

The V call is TRBV28, the J call TRBJ1-2; D not resolved. The CDR3 length is 14 residues. CDR1 and CDR2 (germline): MDHEN, SYDVKM. Trimming cost V 7 bases and J 0 bases, with 12 bases left between them. Here the CDR3 DNA reads TGTGCCAGCACCGGACGGTATACTAACTATGGCTACACCTTC. Translating it yields CASTGRYTNYGYTF.

V gene TRBV6-1 combines with J gene TRBJ2-1; 7 bases fit TRBD1. V was clipped by 7 bases and J by 0 bases; unmatched bases: 9. Germline values: CDR1 MNHNS, CDR2 SASEGT. The CDR3 sequence is 16 residues long. DNA of the CDR3: TGTGCCAGCACTGGGACAGCTATTTTCTCCTACAATGAGCAGTTCTTC. Translating it yields CASTGTAIFSYNEQFF.

The chain is built from TRBV5-1 and TRBJ1-1, with 11 bases that match TRBD1. Trimming took 4 bases from V and 1 from J; bases not matched to a gene: 9. The V gene's germline CDR1 is SGHRS and CDR2 YFSETQ. CDR3 length: 17 residues. The CDR3 nucleotides read TGCGCCAGCAGCCCCAGGACAGGGGGCATTACGAACACTGAAGCTTTCTTT. Translation gives CASSPRTGGITNTEAFF. The whole variable domain, remainder taken from reference TRBV5-1 and TRBJ1-1, is KAGVTQTPRYLIKTRGQQVTLSCSPISGHRSVSWYQQTPGQGLQFLFEYFSETQRNKGNFPGRFSGRQFSNSRSEMNVSTLELGDSALYLCASSPRTGGITNTEAFFGQGTRLTVV.

This clonotype was seen ten or more times. The CDR3 reads CASSFRDRVTGYTF. In nucleotides, the CDR3 is TGTGCCAGCAGCTTCAGAGACAGGGTAACCGGCTACACCTTC. V gene TRBV7-9 combines with J gene TRBJ1-2; 7 bases fit TRBD1. The length of the CDR3 is 14 residues. V lost 3 bases and J lost 8; bases outside the gene matches: 9. In germline, CDR1 is SEHNR, CDR2 FQNEAQ (reference sequence).

The chain employs TRBV20-1 and TRBJ2-7; 8 bases match TRBD1. Unmatched junction bases numbered 12, after V lost 2 bases and J lost 0 bases. CDR3 length equals 17 residues. The germline gives CDR1 DFQATT, CDR2 SNEGSKA (reference sequence). CDR3 in amino acids: CSARPTTHRGSSYEQYF. Here the CDR3 DNA reads TGCAGTGCTAGACCCACTACGCACAGGGGGAGCTCCTACGAGCAGTACTTC.

This chain links TRBV4-1 with TRBJ2-1; 8 nucleotides agree with TRBD2. V was pared by 0 bases and J by 9 bases, with 7 bases of the junction left unmatched. Germline V gene data show CDR1 as MGHRA and CDR2 as YSYEKL. The length of the CDR3 is 15 residues. The CDR3 DNA reads as TGCGCCAGCAGCCAAGATATGGCGGGGGGCCGTGAGCAGTTCTTC. Translated, it gives CASSQDMAGGREQFF.

The chain recombines TRBV2 with TRBJ1-6; unclear D gene. Trimming left V 3 bases short and J 14 bases short, with 5 bases between. This CDR3 is 10 amino acids long. Germline V lookup: CDR1 SNHLY, CDR2 FYNNEI. The CDR3 DNA is TGTGCCAGCAGTGACTCCTCCCTCCACTTT. Protein sequence: CASSDSSLHF.

The chain joins TRBV11-2 to TRBJ2-5, with a weak D call TRBD2 (5 bases). In germline, CDR1 is SGHAT, CDR2 FQNNGV. The CDR3 runs 12 residues. Trimming stripped 0 bases from V and 9 bases from J, with 8 bases between. In DNA form, the CDR3 reads TGTGCCAGCAGCTTAGATCGGGGAGCCCAGTACTTC. Amino acid sequence: CASSLDRGAQYF.

This clonotype showed up just a few times. The V call is TRBV5-1, the J call TRBJ2-4, with D unclear. The CDR3 runs 15 residues. Germline V gene data show CDR1 as SGHRS and CDR2 as YFSETQ. Trimming shortened V by 2 bases and J by 3 bases, and 12 bases separated the two germline ends. Here the CDR3 reads CASSLIGGNKNIQYF. Written as DNA, the CDR3 is TGCGCCAGCAGCTTAATCGGTGGGAACAAAAACATTCAGTACTTC.